These 30 T cell receptor beta chains originate from one sample sequenced in a study of CD8 T cells in Susac syndrome. Random hexamers were used to reverse transcribe the RNA input (about 0.45 to 1 ug). One entry per CDR3 protein, called by TCRdb with MiXCR from the immunoSEQ multiplex PCR reads. The sample has approximately 200,000 distinct CDR3 sequences, over 90% seen once. Source material: CD4+ T cells from PBMCs. The receptors were gathered from a human donor with multiple sclerosis.

The rearrangement joins TRBV7-9 to TRBJ2-2; weak D call: TRBD2 (5 bases). CDR1 is SEHNR, CDR2 FQNEAQ, per germline (reference sequence). Trimming pared 1 base from V and 7 bases from J, leaving 16 bases between. The CDR3 consists of 16 residues. The CDR3 DNA reads TGTGCCAGCAGCTTAGACGACCCACTCCGGGGCGGGGAGCTGTTTTTT. Translated: CASSLDDPLRGGELFF.

The chain has TRBV20-1 and TRBJ1-5; D unresolved. The CDR3 consists of 15 residues. V dropped 0 bases and J dropped 2 bases, with 11 bases sitting between them. Germline V gene lookup returns CDR1 DFQATT and CDR2 SNEGSKA (reference sequence). The CDR3 nucleotides read TGCAGTGCTAGAGATCGAAGGCAGGGCAATCAGCCCCAGCATTTT. It translates to CSARDRRQGNQPQHF.

This chain connects TRBV15 to TRBJ1-2; possibly TRBD1 for D (5 bases). This CDR3 region has 15 residues. Trimming pared 4 bases from V and 1 base from J, leaving 13 bases between. Germline-derived CDR1 and CDR2 are LNHNV and YYDKDF (reference sequence). The CDR3 loop is CATSTRQRVNYGYTF. CDR3 nucleotides: TGTGCCACCAGCACCAGACAGCGCGTTAACTATGGCTACACCTTC.

The chain links TRBV9 to TRBJ2-5; 7 bases line up with TRBD1. CDR3 length: 15 residues. Trimming removed 3 bases from V and 4 bases from J; junction bases left unmatched: 9. Per the germline V gene, CDR1 is SGDLS and CDR2 is YYNGEE. CDR3 sequence reads: CASSDRGTSGETQYF. CDR3 sequence (DNA): TGTGCCAGCAGCGACAGGGGTACAAGCGGAGAGACCCAGTACTTC.

The chain has TRBV19 and TRBJ1-2, with 8 bases lining up with TRBD1. CDR3 length: 14 residues. Germline V CDR1 and CDR2: LNHDA, SQIVND (reference sequence). J was trimmed by 4 bases and V by 4 bases; bases with no gene match: 5. The CDR3 nucleotides read TGTGCCAGTAGTAGACAGGGGAATAGCTATGGCTACACCTTC. Encoded protein: CASSRQGNSYGYTF.

This chain uses TRBV7-2 with TRBJ2-3; D unclear. Germline V gene data show CDR1 as SGHTA and CDR2 as FQGNSA. V shed 5 bases and J shed 2 bases, with 11 bases lying between them. This CDR3 contains 14 residues. The CDR3 region is CASSARPNTDTQYF. CDR3 nucleotide sequence: TGTGCCAGCAGCGCCCGCCCGAACACAGATACGCAGTATTTT.

The chain couples TRBV6-1 to TRBJ2-3, with D hard to call. V was cut by 8 bases and J by 5 bases, with 5 bases left in between. The germline V gene has CDR1 MNHNS and CDR2 SASEGT. The CDR3 consists of 10 residues. The CDR3 loop is CASVLDTQYF. CDR3 sequence (DNA): TGTGCCAGCGTACTAGATACGCAGTATTTT.

V is TRBV25-1 and J is TRBJ2-5, with D possibly being TRBD1 (5 bases). The CDR3 extends over 12 amino acids. Trimming removed 7 bases from V and 4 bases from J, with 10 bases in between. Germline CDR1 is MGHDK and CDR2 is SYGVNS. CDR3 protein: CASKDNGETQYF. CDR3 coding DNA: TGTGCCAGCAAGGACAACGGAGAGACCCAGTACTTC. The variable domain in full, completed from reference TRBV25-1 and TRBJ2-5, reads EADIYQTPRYLVIGTGKKITLECSQTMGHDKMYWYQQDPGMELHLIHYSYGVNSTEKGDLSSESTVSRIRTEHFPLTLESARPSHTSQYLCASKDNGETQYFGPGTRLLVL.

The genes are TRBV9 and TRBJ1-2, with 8 bases fitting TRBD1. J lost 5 bases, V lost 4 bases, and 4 bases had no gene match. The germline V gene has CDR1 SGDLS and CDR2 YYNGEE. The CDR3 runs to 13 residues. Here the CDR3 DNA reads TGTGCCAGCAGCACCCGGACAGGGTATGGCTACACCTTC. This encodes CASSTRTGYGYTF.

The V gene is TRBV6-2 or TRBV6-3, the J gene TRBJ2-7; weak D call: TRBD2 (5 bases). The CDR3 spans 15 residues. Germline CDR1 reads MNHEY; CDR2 reads SVGEGT. V lost 4 bases and J 6 bases, leaving 19 bases between the germline ends. The CDR3 DNA sequence: TGTGCCAGCAGTTCCCTCCTTGACTACCCCGCCGAGCAGTACTTC. This sequence encodes CASSSLLDYPAEQYF.

The chain carries TRBV5-6 and TRBJ1-6; D uncertain. This CDR3 spans 13 amino acids. Trimming shortened V by 4 bases and J by 6 bases, and 8 bases separated the two germline ends. Germline CDR1 SGHDT, CDR2 YYEEEE. The CDR3 DNA follows: TGTGCCAGCAGCCGTGTCCCTAATTCACCCCTCCACTTT. It yields the protein CASSRVPNSPLHF.

The J gene is TRBJ2-5, the V gene TRBV11-2, with 7 bases aligning to TRBD2. The junction had 22 bases not matched to a gene; V was cut back by 1 base and J by 5 bases. The length of the CDR3 is 20 residues. Germline V lookup: CDR1 SGHAT, CDR2 FQNNGV. The CDR3 DNA is TGTGCCAGCAGCTTAGTGGCAGGGAGGGTTCCGGCGGGAGCCGGGGAGACCCAGTACTTC. It yields the protein CASSLVAGRVPAGAGETQYF.

This chain links TRBV2 with TRBJ1-1, with D possibly TRBD1 on 5 matching bases. Germline V CDR1 and CDR2: SNHLY, FYNNEI. Trimming removed 7 bases from V and 8 bases from J, with 14 bases in between. The CDR3 length is 12 residues. The chain's CDR3 is CASTAWGIEAFF. In DNA form, the CDR3 reads TGTGCCAGCACCGCCTGGGGCATCGAAGCTTTCTTT. Filled out from reference TRBV2 and TRBJ1-1, the complete variable domain reads EPEVTQTPSHQVTQMGQEVILRCVPISNHLYFYWYRQILGQKVEFLVSFYNNEISEKSEIFDDQFSVERPDGSNFTLKIRSTKLEDSAMYFCASTAWGIEAFFGQGTRLTVV.

The rearrangement uses TRBV2 and TRBJ1-5; no firm D call. Germline V gene data show CDR1 as SNHLY and CDR2 as FYNNEI. V lost 6 bases and J lost 0, with 9 bases in between. CDR3 size: 14 residues. CDR3 nucleotide sequence: TGTGCCAGCAGGGGGTGGTATAGCAATCAGCCCCAGCATTTT. As protein: CASRGWYSNQPQHF.

V usage is TRBV12-3 or TRBV12-4 and J usage is TRBJ2-7, with 8 nucleotides matching TRBD1. CDR3 length: 14 residues. V lost 6 bases and J lost 0; bases outside the gene matches: 4. CDR3: CASRGTGSSYEQYF. CDR3 in DNA: TGTGCCAGCAGGGGGACAGGTAGCTCCTACGAGCAGTACTTC.

V is TRBV9 and J is TRBJ2-5, with TRBD2 matching over 9 bases. V gave up 4 bases and J gave up 7 bases; unmatched junction bases: 8. The CDR3 contains 14 residues. The germline V gene has CDR1 SGDLS and CDR2 YYNGEE. As DNA, the CDR3 is TGTGCCAGCAGCCGGACTAGCGAGGTGGTGACCCAGTACTTC. Its protein product is CASSRTSEVVTQYF.

The V gene is TRBV3-1, the J gene TRBJ2-7; D not certain. Trimming took 4 bases from V and 3 from J, leaving 10 bases between them. This CDR3 has 13 amino acids. CDR1 is LGHDT and CDR2 is YNNKEL in the germline V gene (reference sequence). The CDR3 sequence: CASSPWRNYEQYF. The CDR3 bases are TGTGCCAGCAGCCCCTGGCGAAACTACGAGCAGTACTTC.

The rearrangement joins TRBV15 to TRBJ1-2; the D is unclear. From germline, CDR1 is LNHNV and CDR2 YYDKDF (reference sequence). V was clipped by 1 base and J by 6 bases, with 9 bases between them. This CDR3 region has 13 residues. The CDR3 loop reads CATSRGPDDGYTF. DNA for the CDR3: TGTGCCACCAGCAGAGGGCCGGACGATGGCTACACCTTC.

V gene TRBV5-1 combines with J gene TRBJ2-1; D is undetermined. Deletions cut 4 bases from V and 5 bases from J, with 7 bases between. CDR3 length: 12 amino acids. Germline assignment: CDR1 SGHRS and CDR2 YFSETQ. CDR3 in DNA: TGCGCCAGCAGCGAGAACAACAATGAGCAGTTCTTC. Protein: CASSENNNEQFF. Together with reference TRBV5-1 and TRBJ2-1, the CDR3 gives the full variable domain: KAGVTQTPRYLIKTRGQQVTLSCSPISGHRSVSWYQQTPGQGLQFLFEYFSETQRNKGNFPGRFSGRQFSNSRSEMNVSTLELGDSALYLCASSENNNEQFFGPGTRLTVL.

The CDR3 region is CSARGAAAGAGANVLTF. For the CDR3, the DNA is TGCAGTGCTAGAGGGGCGGCGGCCGGAGCGGGGGCCAACGTCCTGACTTTC. This rearrangement joins TRBV20-1 to TRBJ2-6; D is unclear. Germline lookup yields CDR1 DFQATT and CDR2 SNEGSKA (reference sequence). Between the trimmed V and J ends, which lost 1 base and 4 bases, there was a span of 17 bases. There are 17 residues in the CDR3.

The chain carries TRBV14 and TRBJ2-1, with TRBD2 matching over 11 bases. In germline, CDR1 is SGHDN, CDR2 FVKESK. This CDR3 has 14 amino acids. The V and J ends lost 1 base and 10 bases, in that order; junction bases with no gene match: 3. CDR3 nucleotides: TGTGCCAGCAGCCAAGTGGCTAGCGGGAGGGAGCAGTTCTTC. Translated: CASSQVASGREQFF.

This clonotype was observed once. The chain recombines TRBV20-1 with TRBJ2-1, with TRBD2 matching over 8 bases. Germline CDR1 is DFQATT and CDR2 is SNEGSKA (reference sequence). V was clipped by 0 bases and J by 4 bases; unmatched bases: 5. The CDR3 runs 15 residues. CDR3 sequence: CSARDLSGGYNEQFF. CDR3 sequence (DNA): TGCAGTGCTAGAGATCTCAGCGGGGGATACAATGAGCAGTTCTTC.

The V gene is TRBV29-1, the J gene TRBJ1-2; 9 positions match TRBD1. V gave up 4 bases and J gave up 6 bases; unmatched junction bases: 3. Germline CDR1 and CDR2: SQVTM and ANQGSEA. The CDR3 contains 12 residues. The CDR3 is CSVGGQGDGYTF. The CDR3 DNA reads TGCAGCGTTGGGGGACAGGGTGATGGCTACACCTTC.

The V call is TRBV12-3 or TRBV12-4, the J call TRBJ2-1, with D possibly being TRBD2 (5 bases). With 7 bases removed from V and 1 base from J, the gap between germline ends came to 14 bases. CDR3 length: 15 amino acids. The CDR3 protein is CASTPRLRSYNEQFF. The CDR3 coding sequence is TGTGCCAGCACCCCCCGACTACGGTCCTACAATGAGCAGTTCTTC.

The chain links TRBV16 to TRBJ1-5; 8 bases are shared with TRBD1. The germline V gene encodes CDR1 KGHSY and CDR2 FQNENV. This CDR3 region has 16 residues. V shed 3 bases, J shed 7 bases, and the junction held 11 bases outside the gene matches. The CDR3 DNA reads as TGTGCCAGCAGCCATAGCGACAGGGGTAAAGGACAGCCCCAGCATTTT. Protein: CASSHSDRGKGQPQHF.

The DNA of the CDR3 is TGTGCCAGCAGCCAGATAACCGGGGCGGGAGGAGCAGATACGCAGTATTTT. It encodes CASSQITGAGGADTQYF. The chain combines TRBV4-2 with TRBJ2-3; the match to TRBD2 covers 8 bases. Per the germline V gene, CDR1 is LGHNA and CDR2 is YNFKEQ. Trimming cost V 3 bases and J 4 bases; bases outside gene matches: 12. The CDR3 has 17 residues.

This chain connects TRBV11-2 to TRBJ1-4; D not certain. Germline V CDR1 and CDR2: SGHAT, FQNNGV. This CDR3 spans 16 amino acids. The ends were cut back, 5 bases at V and 5 bases at J, with 18 bases in the middle. The CDR3 loop is CASSPRGLAINEKLFF. CDR3 sequence (DNA): TGTGCCAGCAGCCCACGAGGACTCGCCATAAATGAAAAACTGTTTTTT.

The chain recombines TRBV12-3 or TRBV12-4 with TRBJ2-7; D is ambiguous. The V gene lost 7 bases and the J gene lost 2 bases, with 12 bases spanning the gap. CDR3 length: 13 residues. Here the CDR3 reads CASKGFGPYEQYF. The CDR3 DNA follows: TGTGCCAGCAAGGGTTTCGGGCCCTACGAGCAGTACTTC.

The chain links TRBV24-1 to TRBJ2-5; a weak D match, TRBD1 (7 bases). V gave up 4 bases and J gave up 5 bases, with 10 bases separating them. Looked up from germline, CDR1 is KGHDR and CDR2 is SFDVKD. The CDR3 sequence is 13 residues long. The CDR3 protein is CATSEAGGETQYF. For the CDR3, the DNA is TGTGCCACCAGTGAAGCAGGGGGGGAGACCCAGTACTTC.

This chain joins TRBV7-2 and TRBJ2-1, with D hard to call. From germline, CDR1 is SGHTA and CDR2 FQGNSA. The CDR3 totals 11 residues. V lost 4 bases, J lost 9 bases, and 7 bases lay in between. CDR3 sequence (DNA): TGTGCCAGCAGCTCGACCGCTGAGCAGTTCTTC. Its protein product is CASSSTAEQFF.